This TCR beta chain was sequenced in a study of follicular helper T cells after annual influenza vaccination (TCRdb year 2017). In terms of the full investigation: Blood was drawn on days 0, 7 and 28 after each seasonal influenza vaccination. One week after vaccination, a second recruited cohort of 12 subjects (Table S1) displayed a similar ICOS+CD38+ cTfh response. To study recall of cTfh clones, some subjects were followed across successive annual vaccinations spanning the 2013-2014, 2014-2015 and 2015-2016 seasons. Multi-year samples were available for six subjects, with four spanning two vaccination seasons and two spanning three seasons. The 2013-2014 samples were cryopreserved, while the 2015 samples were processed right after collection.

The time point label on this specimen signifies: 2015-2016 season, 7 days after influenza vaccination. Seasonal inactivated influenza vaccine (Fluvarix) was administered to adults, and sorted blood CD4 subsets were tracked by TCRB sequencing before and after vaccination. To be eligible, subjects had to be community-dwelling and could not have received an influenza vaccine during the previous 6 months. Exclusions included influenza vaccine contraindications, substance abuse, HIV/AIDS, active malignancy, immunomodulatory medication and active illness such as respiratory infection. At each time point, about 35 to 110 mL of blood was collected. Either Ficoll-Paque PLUS or SepMate separation was used to isolate PBMC. As a comparison non-Tfh subset, CXCR5- memory CD4 T cells were sorted. Cell subsets were sorted from PBMC on a BD FACS Aria before DNA extraction. The library was made by the immunoSEQ multiplex PCR assay. Adaptive Biotechnologies handled the TCRB amplification, library preparation, sequencing and preliminary bioinformatics at Survey level resolution. On the authors' methods: In R, clonality was calculated as 1 minus the normalized Shannon entropy, and the Gini index was computed using the R package ineq. To get the overlap score, the summed counts of shared sequences were divided by the total counts of all sequences in both of the compared samples. The significance of shared clonotypes was tested with Fisher's exact test, assuming a theoretical repertoire of 10^7 TCRB sequences. Entries here come from immuneACCESS through TCRdb and include only in-frame sequences with V and J called. Some clones fail to appear in such tables; in the studies checked, an unresolved V gene covers under half of the shortfall, and the cause of the remainder is unknown. The V and J calls and clone size were taken over from that table, and D and trimming were inferred from the DNA. The sample yields about 6,800 clones; about 85% were counted once. Of the sample, roughly 0.61% falls within the top ten clones.

About this clone itself: It lacks a known antigen. Nothing much larger sits one base from this clone, and base qualities are not available.

General study outcomes and caveats: In the assessment of influenza clone enrichment, the possibility that the much larger non-cTfh compartments were undersampled could not be ruled out. ICOS+CD38+ cTfh clonality correlated with the frequency of that population, and its change correlated with the change in circulating plasmablast frequency. Rare clonotypes could not be sampled because productive TCRB sequences were recovered from only roughly 9.5-20% of the analyzed cells. With successive annual vaccinations, a recurrent oligoclonal ICOS+CD38+ cTfh response was recalled, and this response contained tetramer and AIM influenza-specific clonotypes. Day 7 ICOS+CD38+ clones were most often found later in ICOS-CD38- cTfh, suggesting that subset may serve as a memory reservoir.

The CDR3 contains 15 residues, cysteine and phenylalanine counted. Of all the DNA, just the CDR3 is kept, 45 bases in frame from base 1. Trimming at the junction amounts to 2 bases on V and 4 bases on J, and the germline ends lie 9 bases apart. The CDR1 and CDR2 encoded by the germline V gene are MDHEN and SYDVKM. This specimen consisted of CXCR5- memory CD4+ T cells sorted from blood, obtained 7 days after influenza vaccination. This specimen's cell subset or site label, per the study, means: CXCR5- memory CD4 T cells. The rearrangement joined TRBV28 to TRBJ2-6, with the identity of the D gene unclear. The TCR originated in an adult who received the influenza vaccine. CDR3 protein: CASSLASTGANVLTF. The nucleotide sequence reads as follows: TGTGCCAGCAGTTTAGCCAGTACAGGGGCCAACGTCCTGACTTTC.